These 19 T cell receptor beta chains were all obtained from the same sample, sequenced in a study of T cells in localized non-small cell lung cancer (dated by TCRdb to 2018 to 2021). The library was prepared using the immunoSEQ multiplex PCR assay. TCRdb obtained this table from immuneACCESS and retained in-frame rearrangements with V and J assigned. These tables miss some clones; where compared with another copy, unresolved V genes account for less than half of the shortfall, and the remainder is unexplained. A total of around 1,200 clones appear in this sample, roughly 28% of them only once. The ten most abundant clones make up roughly 18% of the sample. This specimen was lung tumor tissue, taken before any cancer treatment. Receptors originate from a female donor over 55 with stage III squamous cell lung carcinoma.

Only a few counts were recorded for this clone. The DNA for the CDR3 is TGTGCCAGCATCGACAGCATGAACACTGAAGCTTTCTTT. Its protein product is CASIDSMNTEAFF. The chain employs TRBV28 and TRBJ1-1; a weak D match, TRBD1 (5 bases). This CDR3 has 13 amino acids. Trimming removed 7 bases from V and 0 bases from J, with 9 bases in between. Per germline, CDR1 MDHEN and CDR2 SYDVKM. Using reference TRBV28 and TRBJ1-1 for the parts outside the CDR3, the full variable domain is DVKVTQSSRYLVKRTGEKVFLECVQDMDHENMFWYRQDPGLGLRLIYFSYDVKMKEKGDIPEGYSVSREKKERFSLILESASTNQTSMYLCASIDSMNTEAFFGQGTRLTVV.

V usage is TRBV28 and J usage is TRBJ2-1; 12 nucleotides align to TRBD2. V trimming: 4 bases; J trimming: 8 bases; junction bases outside the gene matches: 6. Germline V gene sequence: CDR1 MDHEN, CDR2 SYDVKM. The CDR3 has 15 residues. CDR3 sequence reads: CASSYGLAGWDEQFF. DNA for the CDR3: TGTGCCAGCAGTTACGGACTAGCGGGATGGGATGAGCAGTTCTTC.

The chain has TRBV5-1 and TRBJ2-7; 8 bases agree with TRBD1. This CDR3 comprises 14 residues. Looked up from germline, CDR1 is SGHRS and CDR2 is YFSETQ. The V segment lost 2 bases and the J segment 1 base; nucleotides outside the gene matches: 2. Here the CDR3 reads CASSFRGPSYEQYF. The CDR3 nucleotides are TGCGCCAGCAGCTTCAGGGGGCCTTCCTACGAGCAGTACTTC.

This clone showed up just a few times. The V gene is TRBV15, the J gene TRBJ2-7; 14 bases agree with TRBD2. Germline trimming cut 4 bases from V and 5 bases from J; bases unmatched to any gene: 7. The CDR3 is made up of 16 amino acids. Germline CDR1 and CDR2: LNHNV and YYDKDF (reference sequence). CDR3 bases: TGTGCCACCAGCATAATTCCGGGACTAGCGGGAGACGAGCAGTACTTC. Translating it yields CATSIIPGLAGDEQYF.

This clone occurred a few times. The rearrangement joins TRBV9 to TRBJ2-7; D ambiguous. Trimming left V 0 bases short and J 4 bases short, with 11 bases between. Germline loops: CDR1 SGDLS, CDR2 YYNGEE. CDR3 length: 14 residues. The CDR3: CASSVGQSTYEQYF. DNA for the CDR3: TGTGCCAGCAGCGTAGGCCAGAGTACGTACGAGCAGTACTTC.

This clone is classed as medium-sized. The chain joins TRBV11-3 to TRBJ1-2, with unresolved D. The CDR3 loop spans 16 amino acids. Looked up from germline, CDR1 is SGHNT and CDR2 is YENEEA. The V end lost 6 bases, the J end lost 8 bases, and 25 bases lay between the germline ends. As DNA, the CDR3 is TGTGCCAGCAGTTTGACTCTGACTGCCTGGTCGGGGGGCTACACCTTC. Translation: CASSLTLTAWSGGYTF.

The V and J genes are TRBV30 and TRBJ1-1; TRBD1 is a possible D gene (5 bases). V gave up 1 base and J gave up 1 base, with 7 bases separating them. CDR3 size: 13 residues. Germline V CDR1 and CDR2: GTSNPN, SVGIG (reference sequence). CDR3 DNA: TGTGCCTGGAGTGGACAGCCGAACACTGAAGCTTTCTTT. Protein product: CAWSGQPNTEAFF.

This chain joins TRBV28 and TRBJ1-5, with no clear D. V gave up 6 bases and J gave up 0 bases, with 27 bases separating them. This CDR3 comprises 20 residues. Germline CDR1 is MDHEN and CDR2 is SYDVKM. The CDR3 bases are TGTGCCAGCAGATGGCGTGAAGTAGACCCCAGAGCATATAGCAATCAGCCCCAGCATTTT. Protein: CASRWREVDPRAYSNQPQHF.

V and J are TRBV9 and TRBJ2-1; 8 nucleotides line up with TRBD1. Germline values: CDR1 SGDLS, CDR2 YYNGEE. Trimming cost V 5 bases and J 4 bases; bases outside gene matches: 11. The CDR3 has 16 amino acids. The CDR3 nucleotides read TGTGCCAGCAGTGAAGTTGGTGACAGGGGATACAATGAGCAGTTCTTC. It codes for CASSEVGDRGYNEQFF.

The chain employs TRBV30 and TRBJ1-1, with a weak D call TRBD1 (6 bases). V was shortened by 4 bases and J by 0 bases, with 9 bases between the two germline ends. Germline V gene sequence: CDR1 GTSNPN, CDR2 SVGIG (reference sequence). The CDR3 extends over 13 amino acids. The CDR3 coding sequence is TGTGCCTGGAACCACAGGGTGAACACTGAAGCTTTCTTT. Encoded protein: CAWNHRVNTEAFF. Filled out from reference TRBV30 and TRBJ1-1, the complete variable domain reads SQTIHQWPATLVQPVGSPLSLECTVEGTSNPNLYWYRQAAGRGLQLLFYSVGIGQISSEVPQNLSASRPQDRQFILSSKKLLLSDSGFYLCAWNHRVNTEAFFGQGTRLTVV.

This chain joins TRBV28 and TRBJ1-2; 7 bases fit TRBD1. After removal of 5 bases from V and 0 bases from J, the junction contained 6 bases not matched to a gene. CDR1 is MDHEN, CDR2 SYDVKM, per germline. CDR3 length: 15 residues. In DNA, the CDR3 is TGTGCCAGCAGTCAACCAGGGGGTCCTAACTATGGCTACACCTTC. It encodes CASSQPGGPNYGYTF.

In this sample, this clone turned up a few times. The chain combines TRBV10-2 with TRBJ2-2; 14 bases line up with TRBD2. V was clipped by 9 bases and J by 6 bases; unmatched bases: 3. Germline assignment: CDR1 WSHSY and CDR2 SAAADI. The CDR3 covers 14 residues. CDR3 loop: CASGTSGSAGELFF. DNA of the CDR3: TGCGCCAGTGGGACTAGCGGGAGTGCCGGGGAGCTGTTTTTT.

This clone is medium-sized within its sample. The V gene is TRBV4-1, the J gene TRBJ1-1, with 8 bases identical to TRBD1. CDR3 size: 17 residues. CDR1 is MGHRA, CDR2 YSYEKL, per germline. V shed 1 base, J shed 5 bases, and the junction held 12 bases outside the gene matches. Here the CDR3 DNA reads TGCGCCAGCAGCCAAGCCGGGACAGGAGGCTTGTTGACTGAAGCTTTCTTT. Translating it yields CASSQAGTGGLLTEAFF.

This clone showed up just a few times. This sequence joins TRBV6-8 and TRBJ1-1, with 7 bases that match TRBD1. The CDR3 consists of 14 residues. Looked up from germline, CDR1 is MNHGY and CDR2 is SAAAGT. V lost 8 bases to trimming and J lost 0 bases; unmatched junction nucleotides: 6. In DNA, the CDR3 is TGTGCCAGCGTGAGGGACAGATTGAACACTGAAGCTTTCTTT. Residues: CASVRDRLNTEAFF.

This clone is medium-sized in the sample. This chain uses TRBV6-8 with TRBJ2-5; 8 bases match TRBD2. The length of the CDR3 is 15 residues. The junction had 4 bases not matched to a gene; V was cut back by 2 bases and J by 2 bases. Germline loops: CDR1 MNHGY, CDR2 SAAAGT. The CDR3 spells CASSYAGGSQETQYF. The CDR3 region has the DNA TGTGCCAGCAGTTACGCGGGAGGATCACAAGAGACCCAGTACTTC.

There are a few counts of this clone. The chain links TRBV6-7 to TRBJ2-5; D is uncertain. Being an ORF, TRBV6-7 has a function that is uncertain. CDR3 length equals 11 residues. Between the trimmed V and J ends, which lost 2 bases and 6 bases, there was a span of 4 bases. This CDR3 reads CASSYEQTQYF. DNA for the CDR3: TGTGCCAGCAGTTACGAGCAGACCCAGTACTTC.

CDR3 in amino acids: CASVSRSRQGQTGNYGYTF. DNA for the CDR3: TGTGCCAGCGTTAGTCGAAGTCGGCAGGGGCAAACAGGGAACTATGGCTACACCTTC. The chain links TRBV28 to TRBJ1-2, with a weak D call TRBD1 (6 bases). The germline V and J ends were trimmed by 8 bases and 2 bases, with 30 bases remaining between them. The germline V gene has CDR1 MDHEN and CDR2 SYDVKM. The CDR3 totals 19 residues.

CDR3 in amino acids: CASSIEALAGGPTDTQYF. In nucleotides, the CDR3 is TGTGCCAGTAGTATAGAGGCCCTAGCGGGGGGGCCAACAGATACGCAGTATTTT. The chain couples TRBV19 to TRBJ2-3, with 12 bases matching TRBD2. The germline CDR1 and CDR2 sequences are LNHDA and SQIVND (reference sequence). The CDR3 sequence is 18 residues long. Trimming at V came to 0 bases and at J to 3 bases, leaving 7 bases not matched to a gene.

This clone was recorded a few times. One junction end disagrees with the germline gene, perhaps due to a read error. The chain couples TRBV9 to TRBJ2-2; D is possibly TRBD2 (6 bases). The germline gives CDR1 SGDLS, CDR2 YYNGEE. CDR3 size: 14 residues. CDR3 loop: CASSGLTNTGELFF. CDR3 in DNA: TGTGCCAGTAGCGGCTTAACGAACACCGGGGAGCTGTTTTTT.